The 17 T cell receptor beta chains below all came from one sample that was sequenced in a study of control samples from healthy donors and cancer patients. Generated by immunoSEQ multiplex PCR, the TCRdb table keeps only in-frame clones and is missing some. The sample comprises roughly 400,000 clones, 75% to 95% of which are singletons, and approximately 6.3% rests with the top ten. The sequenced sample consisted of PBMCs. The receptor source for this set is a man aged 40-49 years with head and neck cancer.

The CDR3 here is CASSVKDRGHVYGYTF. CDR3 nucleotides: TGTGCCAGCAGTGTGAAGGACAGGGGCCATGTATATGGCTACACCTTC. The rearrangement uses TRBV2 and TRBJ1-2; 9 bases line up with TRBD1. The V and J ends lost 4 bases and 5 bases, in that order; junction bases with no gene match: 11. Germline CDR1 reads SNHLY; CDR2 reads FYNNEI. The CDR3 contains 16 residues.

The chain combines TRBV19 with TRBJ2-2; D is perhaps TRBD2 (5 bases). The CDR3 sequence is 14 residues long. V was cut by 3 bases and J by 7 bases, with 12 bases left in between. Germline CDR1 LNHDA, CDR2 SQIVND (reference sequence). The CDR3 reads CASSMGVGLGELFF. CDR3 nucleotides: TGTGCCAGTAGTATGGGAGTCGGACTCGGGGAGCTGTTTTTT.

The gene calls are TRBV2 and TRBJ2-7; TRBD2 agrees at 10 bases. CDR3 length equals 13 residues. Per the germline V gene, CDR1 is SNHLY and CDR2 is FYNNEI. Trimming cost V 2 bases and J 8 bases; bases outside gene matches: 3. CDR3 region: CASSELAGAKQYF. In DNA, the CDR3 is TGTGCCAGCAGTGAACTAGCGGGAGCGAAGCAGTACTTC.

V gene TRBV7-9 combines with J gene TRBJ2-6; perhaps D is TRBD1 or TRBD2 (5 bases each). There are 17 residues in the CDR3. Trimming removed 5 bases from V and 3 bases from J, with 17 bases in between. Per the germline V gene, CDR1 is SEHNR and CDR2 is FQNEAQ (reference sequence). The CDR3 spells CASSPPGPGLGANVLTF. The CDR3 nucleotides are TGTGCCAGCAGCCCGCCCGGCCCGGGGCTTGGGGCCAACGTCCTGACTTTC. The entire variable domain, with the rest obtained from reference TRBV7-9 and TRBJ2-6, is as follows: DTGVSQNPRHKITKRGQNVTFRCDPISEHNRLYWYRQTLGQGPEFLTYFQNEAQLEKSRLLSDRFSAERPKGSFSTLEIQRTEQGDSAMYLCASSPPGPGLGANVLTFGAGSRLTVL.

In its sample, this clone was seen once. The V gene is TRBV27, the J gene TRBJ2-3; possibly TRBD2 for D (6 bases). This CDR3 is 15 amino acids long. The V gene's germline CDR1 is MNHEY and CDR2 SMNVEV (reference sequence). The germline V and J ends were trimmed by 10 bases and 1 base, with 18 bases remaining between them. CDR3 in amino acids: CATRPWRDGTDTQYF. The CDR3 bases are TGTGCCACCCGGCCTTGGCGGGATGGCACAGATACGCAGTATTTT.

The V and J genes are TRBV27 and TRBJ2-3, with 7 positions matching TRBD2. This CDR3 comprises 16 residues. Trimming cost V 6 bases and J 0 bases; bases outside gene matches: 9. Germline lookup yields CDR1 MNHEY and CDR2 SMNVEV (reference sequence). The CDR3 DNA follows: TGTGCCAGCAGCCCAAGGCAGGGACTAAGCACAGATACGCAGTATTTT. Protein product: CASSPRQGLSTDTQYF.

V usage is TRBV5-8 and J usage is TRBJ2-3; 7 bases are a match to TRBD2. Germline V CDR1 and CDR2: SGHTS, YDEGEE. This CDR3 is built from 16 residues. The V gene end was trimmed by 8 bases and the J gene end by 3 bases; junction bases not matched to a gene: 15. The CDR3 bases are TGTGCCAGACCTTTGGGGGGGACGGCGGTTACAGATACGCAGTATTTT. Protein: CARPLGGTAVTDTQYF.

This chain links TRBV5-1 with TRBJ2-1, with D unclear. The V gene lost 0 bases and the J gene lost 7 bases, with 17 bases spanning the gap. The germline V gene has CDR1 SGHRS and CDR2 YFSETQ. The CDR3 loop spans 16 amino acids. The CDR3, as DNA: TGCGCCAGCAGCTTGGAACTGTGGGAAGTAGGGAATGAGCAGTTCTTC. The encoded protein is CASSLELWEVGNEQFF.

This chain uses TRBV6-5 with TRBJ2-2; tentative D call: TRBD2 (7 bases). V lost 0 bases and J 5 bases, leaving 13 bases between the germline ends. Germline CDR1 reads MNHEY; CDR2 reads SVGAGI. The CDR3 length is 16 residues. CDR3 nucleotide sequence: TGTGCCAGCAGTTACTCGCCGGGGAGGGGGACCGGGGAGCTGTTTTTT. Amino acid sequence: CASSYSPGRGTGELFF.

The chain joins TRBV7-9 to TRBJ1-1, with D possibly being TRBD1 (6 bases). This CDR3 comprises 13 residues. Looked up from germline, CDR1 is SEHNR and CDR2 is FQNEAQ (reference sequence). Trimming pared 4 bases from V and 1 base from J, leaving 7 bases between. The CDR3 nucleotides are TGTGCCAGCAGCTGGGACAAGAACACTGAAGCTTTCTTT. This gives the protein CASSWDKNTEAFF.

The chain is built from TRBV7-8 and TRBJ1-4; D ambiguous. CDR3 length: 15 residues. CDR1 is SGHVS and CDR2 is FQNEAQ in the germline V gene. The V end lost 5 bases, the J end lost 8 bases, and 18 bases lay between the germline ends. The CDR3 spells CASSPNRVSDEKLFF. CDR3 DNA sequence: TGTGCCAGCAGCCCAAACCGGGTGTCGGACGAAAAACTGTTTTTT.

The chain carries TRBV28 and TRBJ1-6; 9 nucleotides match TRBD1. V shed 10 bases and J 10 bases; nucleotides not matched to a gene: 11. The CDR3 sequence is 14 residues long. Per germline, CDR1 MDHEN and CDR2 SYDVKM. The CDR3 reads CANQRDRVGSPLHF. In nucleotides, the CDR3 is TGTGCCAACCAACGGGACAGGGTGGGATCACCCCTCCACTTT.

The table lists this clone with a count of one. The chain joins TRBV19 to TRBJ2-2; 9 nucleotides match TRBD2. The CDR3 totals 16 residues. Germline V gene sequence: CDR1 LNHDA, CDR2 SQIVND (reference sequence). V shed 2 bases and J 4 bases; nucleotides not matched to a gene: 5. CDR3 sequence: CASSIFSGSLTGELFF. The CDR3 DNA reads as TGTGCCAGTAGTATATTTAGCGGGAGCCTCACCGGGGAGCTGTTTTTT.

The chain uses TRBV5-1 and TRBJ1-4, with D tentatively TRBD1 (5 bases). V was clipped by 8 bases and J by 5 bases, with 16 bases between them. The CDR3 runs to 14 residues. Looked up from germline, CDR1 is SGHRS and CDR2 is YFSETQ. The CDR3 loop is CASSAGTLNEKLFF. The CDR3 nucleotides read TGCGCCAGTTCAGCCGGGACCCTAAATGAAAAACTGTTTTTT.

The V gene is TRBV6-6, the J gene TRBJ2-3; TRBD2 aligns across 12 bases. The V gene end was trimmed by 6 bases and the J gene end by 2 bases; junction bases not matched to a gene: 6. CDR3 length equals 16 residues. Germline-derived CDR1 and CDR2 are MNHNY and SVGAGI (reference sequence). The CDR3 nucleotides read TGTGCCAGCAGGGGTAGACTAGCGGGGGACACAGATACGCAGTATTTT. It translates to CASRGRLAGDTDTQYF.

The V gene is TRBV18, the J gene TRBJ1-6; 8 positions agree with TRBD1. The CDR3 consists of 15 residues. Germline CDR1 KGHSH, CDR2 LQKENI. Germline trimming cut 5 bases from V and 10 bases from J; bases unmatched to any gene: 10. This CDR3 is CASSTGGQARSPLHF. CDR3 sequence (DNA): TGTGCCAGCTCAACCGGGGGACAGGCGCGATCACCCCTCCACTTT.

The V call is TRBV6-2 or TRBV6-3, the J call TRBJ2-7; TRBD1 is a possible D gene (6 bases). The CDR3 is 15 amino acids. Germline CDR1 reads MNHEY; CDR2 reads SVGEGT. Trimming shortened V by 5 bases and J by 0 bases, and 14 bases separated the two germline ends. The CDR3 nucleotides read TGTGCCAGCAGTGGACCGCGGACAGACTCCTACGAGCAGTACTTC. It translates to CASSGPRTDSYEQYF.